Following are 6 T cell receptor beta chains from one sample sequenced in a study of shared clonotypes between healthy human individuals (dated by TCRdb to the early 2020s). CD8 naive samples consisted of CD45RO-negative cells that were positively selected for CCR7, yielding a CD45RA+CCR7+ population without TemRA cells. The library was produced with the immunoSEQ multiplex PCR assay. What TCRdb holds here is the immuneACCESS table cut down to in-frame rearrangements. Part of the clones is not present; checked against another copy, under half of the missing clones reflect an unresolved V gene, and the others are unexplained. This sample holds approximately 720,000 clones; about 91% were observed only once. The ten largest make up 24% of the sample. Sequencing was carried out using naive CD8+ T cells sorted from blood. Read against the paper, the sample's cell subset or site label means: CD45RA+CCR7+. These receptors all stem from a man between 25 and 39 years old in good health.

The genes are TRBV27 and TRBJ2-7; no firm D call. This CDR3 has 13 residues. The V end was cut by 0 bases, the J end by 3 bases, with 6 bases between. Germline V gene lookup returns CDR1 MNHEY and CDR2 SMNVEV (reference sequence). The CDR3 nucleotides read TGTGCCAGCAGTTTATCGCGGCACTACGAGCAGTACTTC. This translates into CASSLSRHYEQYF.

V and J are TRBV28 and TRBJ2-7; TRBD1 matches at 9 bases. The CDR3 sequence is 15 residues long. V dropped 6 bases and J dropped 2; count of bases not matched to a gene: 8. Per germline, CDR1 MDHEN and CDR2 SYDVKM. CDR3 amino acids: CASRKDRGLTYEQYF. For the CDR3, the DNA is TGTGCCAGCAGAAAGGACAGGGGATTGACCTACGAGCAGTACTTC.

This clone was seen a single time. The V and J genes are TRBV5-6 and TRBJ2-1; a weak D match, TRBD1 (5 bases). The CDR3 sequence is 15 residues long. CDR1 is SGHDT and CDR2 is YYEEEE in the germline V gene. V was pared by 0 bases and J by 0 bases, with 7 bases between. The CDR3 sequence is CASSLGGLSYNEQFF. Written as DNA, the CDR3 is TGTGCCAGCAGCTTGGGGGGCCTCTCCTACAATGAGCAGTTCTTC.

CDR3 nucleotide sequence: TGTGCCACCCTACTAGCGGAAAAAGAGACCCAGTACTTC. Translating gives CATLLAEKETQYF. The gene calls are TRBV2 and TRBJ2-5; TRBD2 matches at 8 bases. Trimming took 10 bases from V and 3 from J; bases not matched to a gene: 7. The CDR3 extends over 13 amino acids. Germline lookup yields CDR1 SNHLY and CDR2 FYNNEI.

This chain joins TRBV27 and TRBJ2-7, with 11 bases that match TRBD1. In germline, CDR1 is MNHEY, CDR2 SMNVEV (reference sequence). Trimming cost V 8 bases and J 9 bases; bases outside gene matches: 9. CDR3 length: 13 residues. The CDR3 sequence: CASRNPGTGGQYF. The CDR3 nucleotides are TGTGCCAGCCGGAATCCCGGGACAGGGGGGCAGTACTTC.

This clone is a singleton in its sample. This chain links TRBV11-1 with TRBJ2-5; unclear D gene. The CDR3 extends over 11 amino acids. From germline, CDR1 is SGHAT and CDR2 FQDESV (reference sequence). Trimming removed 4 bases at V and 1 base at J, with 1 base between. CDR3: CASSSQETQYF. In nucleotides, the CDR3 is TGTGCCAGCAGCTCCCAAGAGACCCAGTACTTC.